The rows below give T cell receptor beta chains drawn from one sample of a study of PD-1 blockade in classical Hodgkin lymphoma. Sequencing was performed with immunoSEQ multiplex PCR; in TCRdb, only in-frame clones are kept and a portion is missing. Among fewer than 5,500 clones listed, about 89% were seen once. Source: CD4+ T cells from blood, taken at baseline. These TCRs come from a human donor with classical Hodgkin lymphoma. CDR3s include the opening cysteine and the closing phenylalanine or tryptophan. D genes are given only for firm matches. Clone sizes are given selectively: once, few, many, or a class where the clone is expanded.

J gene: TRBJ2-7
V gene: TRBV7-2
clone size: .
D gene: TRBD2
CDR3 protein: CASSPQRLAGEQYF
CDR3 DNA: TGTGCCAGCAGCCCCCAAAGGCTAGCGGGTGAGCAGTACTTC

J gene: TRBJ2-3
V gene: TRBV11-3
clone size: .
D gene: TRBD2
CDR3 protein: CASSSGGAGDTQYF
CDR3 DNA: TGTGCCAGCAGCTCCGGGGGGGCCGGGGATACGCAGTATTTT

J gene: TRBJ1-5
V gene: TRBV9
clone size: few
D gene: .
CDR3 protein: CASSVGTGDQPQHF
CDR3 DNA: TGTGCCAGCAGCGTAGGGACGGGGGATCAGCCCCAGCATTTT

J gene: TRBJ2-2
V gene: TRBV5-4
clone size: .
D gene: TRBD2
CDR3 protein: CASSPRLAGGYGELFF
CDR3 DNA: TGTGCCAGCAGCCCCCGTCTAGCGGGGGGTTACGGGGAGCTGTTTTTT

J gene: TRBJ1-1
V gene: TRBV15
clone size: .
D gene: .
CDR3 protein: CATSRDLGGDTEAFF
CDR3 DNA: TGTGCCACCAGCAGAGATCTGGGGGGGGACACTGAAGCTTTCTTT

J gene: TRBJ2-7
V gene: TRBV28
clone size: .
D gene: TRBD2
CDR3 protein: CASSLWLAGGPVQQQYF
CDR3 DNA: TGTGCCAGCAGTTTATGGCTAGCGGGAGGCCCAGTGCAGCAGCAGTACTTC

J gene: TRBJ1-2
V gene: TRBV5-1
clone size: few
D gene: .
CDR3 protein: CASSLVARDLVGYTF
CDR3 DNA: TGCGCCAGCAGCTTGGTTGCCCGGGATCTGGTTGGCTACACCTTC

J gene: TRBJ2-4
V gene: TRBV5-3
clone size: .
D gene: TRBD2
CDR3 protein: CARSLVGSGSSLYRNIQYF
CDR3 DNA: TGTGCCAGAAGCTTGGTGGGTAGCGGGAGTTCGCTATATAGAAACATTCAGTACTTC

J gene: TRBJ2-5
V gene: TRBV10-3
clone size: .
D gene: .
CDR3 protein: CAISESNKRTKETQYF
CDR3 DNA: TGTGCCATCAGTGAGTCGAACAAGCGGACTAAAGAGACCCAGTACTTC

J gene: TRBJ1-1
V gene: TRBV6-4
clone size: few
D gene: TRBD1
CDR3 protein: CASRLGQENTEAFF
CDR3 DNA: TGTGCCAGCAGATTGGGACAGGAGAACACTGAAGCTTTCTTT

J gene: TRBJ2-7
V gene: TRBV30
clone size: .
D gene: .
CDR3 protein: CAWIRSGSSASYEQYF
CDR3 DNA: TGTGCCTGGATCCGCTCGGGGAGTAGCGCTTCCTACGAGCAGTACTTC

J gene: TRBJ1-2
V gene: TRBV6-4
clone size: .
D gene: .
CDR3 protein: CASRTYRVVNYGYTF
CDR3 DNA: TGTGCCAGCAGGACCTACAGGGTGGTGAACTATGGCTACACCTTC

J gene: TRBJ2-7
V gene: TRBV11-2
clone size: once
D gene: TRBD2
CDR3 protein: CASSFTSGGYHEQYF
CDR3 DNA: TGTGCCAGCAGCTTTACTAGCGGGGGGTACCACGAGCAGTACTTC

J gene: TRBJ1-5
V gene: TRBV2
clone size: once
D gene: .
CDR3 protein: CASSEQYYSNQPQHF
CDR3 DNA: TGTGCCAGCAGTGAACAGTATTATAGCAATCAGCCCCAGCATTTT

J gene: TRBJ1-5
V gene: TRBV11-2
clone size: .
D gene: .
CDR3 protein: CASSLSLGQPQHF
CDR3 DNA: TGTGCCAGCAGCCTCAGCCTTGGACAGCCCCAGCATTTT

J gene: TRBJ2-6
V gene: TRBV28
clone size: .
D gene: .
CDR3 protein: CASSPRTGSWSGANVLTF
CDR3 DNA: TGTGCCAGCAGTCCTCGGACGGGAAGTTGGTCTGGGGCCAACGTCCTGACTTTC

J gene: TRBJ1-6
V gene: TRBV5-6
clone size: .
D gene: TRBD1
CDR3 protein: CASSWGQGVNSPLHF
CDR3 DNA: TGTGCCAGCAGCTGGGGACAGGGGGTCAATTCACCCCTCCACTTT

J gene: TRBJ2-5
V gene: TRBV7-3
clone size: .
D gene: .
CDR3 protein: CASNLTGGFSETQYF
CDR3 DNA: TGTGCCAGCAACTTAACGGGTGGGTTCTCTGAGACCCAGTACTTC

J gene: TRBJ2-7
V gene: TRBV5-1
clone size: .
D gene: .
CDR3 protein: CASSSSGRGPTYEQYF
CDR3 DNA: TGCGCCAGCAGCTCGTCGGGTCGGGGGCCCACCTACGAGCAGTACTTC

J gene: TRBJ2-1
V gene: TRBV5-8
clone size: .
D gene: TRBD2
CDR3 protein: CASSFLSSGRALYNEQFF
CDR3 DNA: TGTGCCAGCAGCTTTCTCTCTAGCGGGAGGGCCCTCTACAATGAGCAGTTCTTC

J gene: TRBJ2-4
V gene: TRBV28
clone size: .
D gene: .
CDR3 protein: CASSLWGVGAKNIQYF
CDR3 DNA: TGTGCCAGCAGTTTGTGGGGGGTAGGGGCCAAAAACATTCAGTACTTC

J gene: TRBJ2-1
V gene: TRBV2
clone size: .
D gene: .
CDR3 protein: CASSEASLAGTRNEQFF
CDR3 DNA: TGTGCCAGCAGTGAAGCCTCACTAGCCGGGACTCGTAATGAGCAGTTCTTC

J gene: TRBJ1-6
V gene: TRBV6-5
clone size: few
D gene: .
CDR3 protein: CASSFPNSPLHF
CDR3 DNA: TGTGCCAGCAGTTTTCCAAATTCACCCCTCCACTTT

J gene: TRBJ1-1
V gene: TRBV6-5
clone size: once
D gene: .
CDR3 protein: CASGRGTEAFF
CDR3 DNA: TGTGCCAGCGGGAGAGGCACTGAAGCTTTCTTT

J gene: TRBJ2-4
V gene: TRBV10-3
clone size: .
D gene: .
CDR3 protein: CAISEWGEGPKNIQYF
CDR3 DNA: TGTGCCATCAGTGAGTGGGGTGAAGGGCCCAAAAACATTCAGTACTTC

J gene: TRBJ2-1
V gene: TRBV5-1
clone size: .
D gene: .
CDR3 protein: CASSPRRQGATYGSNEQFF
CDR3 DNA: TGCGCCAGCAGCCCCCGTAGGCAGGGAGCCACATACGGGAGTAATGAGCAGTTCTTC

J gene: TRBJ2-7
V gene: TRBV19
clone size: .
D gene: .
CDR3 protein: CASSIQGAPYEQYF
CDR3 DNA: TGTGCCAGTAGTATTCAAGGGGCCCCCTACGAGCAGTACTTC